One and the same sample provided the 5 T cell receptor beta chains below, sequenced in a study of T cells in Graves' hyperthyroidism and ophthalmopathy. TCR beta CDR3 regions were amplified from RNA. HTBI primers drove first-round RT-PCR of the TCR CDR3. MiXCR, run by TCRdb on the multiplex PCR reads, gives a single entry per CDR3 protein. The sample carries 450,000 to 600,000 distinct CDR3 sequences, less than 15% recorded once. The sample comprised blood. The receptors shown here come from a woman between 35 and 50 years old with Graves' hyperthyroidism.

This clonotype was detected ten times or more. This chain uses TRBV28 with TRBJ2-1; tentative D call: TRBD2 (6 bases). V lost 6 bases and J lost 3, with 12 bases in between. CDR1 is MDHEN, CDR2 SYDVKM, per germline. This CDR3 contains 14 residues. CDR3 protein: CASRSGGIYNEQFF. Here the CDR3 DNA reads TGTGCCAGCAGATCCGGCGGGATCTACAATGAGCAGTTCTTC.

This clonotype was counted at least ten times. The rearrangement links TRBV7-3 to TRBJ2-1, with no clear D. Trimming removed 2 bases from V and 4 bases from J, with 12 bases in between. In germline, CDR1 is SGHTA, CDR2 FQGTGA. There are 15 residues in the CDR3. CDR3: CASSLSGYKYNEQFF. CDR3 nucleotides: TGTGCCAGCAGCTTATCAGGATATAAGTACAATGAGCAGTTCTTC.

This clonotype was seen repeatedly, ten times or more. This chain connects TRBV20-1 to TRBJ2-3; 9 nucleotides align to TRBD2. V trimming: 6 bases; J trimming: 7 bases; junction bases outside the gene matches: 11. CDR1 and CDR2 (germline): DFQATT, SNEGSKA (reference sequence). The CDR3 contains 14 residues. The CDR3: CSAEPGLALNTQYF. For the CDR3, the DNA is TGCAGTGCGGAACCGGGACTAGCTCTAAATACGCAGTATTTT.

Details on this clonotype: Germline and junction disagree at one end, which may indicate a read error. The rearrangement uses TRBV5-1 and TRBJ2-3; the match to TRBD1 covers 9 bases. Germline V lookup: CDR1 SGHRS, CDR2 YFSETQ. The CDR3 is 14 residues long. CDR3 loop: CASSSGQGTGTQYF. CDR3 DNA: TGCGCCAGCAGCTCTGGACAGGGGACAGGTACGCAGTATTTT.

This clonotype occurred many times. The chain employs TRBV15 and TRBJ2-7, with 12 bases fitting TRBD1. CDR3 length equals 13 residues. With V trimmed by 8 bases and J by 6 bases, 5 bases remained unmatched. CDR1 LNHNV and CDR2 YYDKDF come from the germline V gene (reference sequence). Written as DNA, the CDR3 is TGTGCCACCGCGGGACAGGGGGCGGGCGAGCAGTACTTC. Translating it yields CATAGQGAGEQYF.